This T cell receptor beta chain was profiled in a study of T-cell reconstitution after alpha-beta-depleted transplantation in children. As regards this clonotype: Compared with germline, one end of the junction differs, possibly owing to a read error.

Looked up from germline, CDR1 is SGHDT and CDR2 is YYEEEE. The CDR3 loop spans 15 amino acids. During its preparation, the TCRbeta library received unique molecular identifiers. A single record per CDR3 protein comes from TCRdb applying MiXCR to the PCR reads. The sample contains about 230,000 distinct CDR3 sequences, about a tenth of which appear only once. The chain recombines TRBV5-6 with TRBJ2-2; the match to TRBD2 covers 9 bases. The sample was PBMCs from the stem cell graft donor, taken from the stem cell graft. The receptor comes from a human donor who donated a stem cell graft to a child with acute lymphoblastic leukemia. CDR3 sequence: CASSPGLAVQHGVVF. CDR3 sequence (DNA): TGTGCCAGCAGCCCGGGACTAGCCGTCCAGCACGGAGTTGTTTTT.